This entry lists 9 T cell receptor beta chains sequenced from one sample in a study of blood T cell repertoires in COVID-19. Profiled with immunoSEQ multiplex PCR; TCRdb holds only in-frame clones, not every one. The table lists about 240,000 clones, over 90% of them singletons, with over 0.65% in the top ten. Sequencing was performed on peripheral blood. These TCRs come from a man younger than 45 with COVID-19, enrolled during active disease.

The chain joins TRBV10-2 to TRBJ2-7, with TRBD2 matching 12 bases. The CDR3 sequence is 14 residues long. Germline V lookup: CDR1 WSHSY, CDR2 SAAADI. The J segment lost 5 bases and the V segment lost 7 bases, leaving 6 bases of the junction unmatched. The CDR3 sequence is CASTRLAGDDEQYF. CDR3 nucleotide sequence: TGCGCCAGCACTAGACTAGCGGGGGACGACGAGCAGTACTTC.

The chain carries TRBV5-4 and TRBJ2-5; a possible D gene is TRBD2 (6 bases). The germline V and J ends were trimmed by 4 bases and 5 bases, with 15 bases remaining between them. This CDR3 region has 14 residues. CDR1 SGHNT and CDR2 YYREEE come from the germline V gene (reference sequence). CDR3 in DNA: TGTGCCAGCAGCCCCGGACTATCGATGGAGACCCAGTACTTC. The encoded protein is CASSPGLSMETQYF.

V usage is TRBV27 and J usage is TRBJ1-2; TRBD1 agrees at 7 bases. The CDR3 contains 14 residues. In germline, CDR1 is MNHEY, CDR2 SMNVEV (reference sequence). Trimming removed 3 bases from V and 4 bases from J; junction bases left unmatched: 5. CDR3 DNA sequence: TGTGCCAGCAGTTTCGACAGGGCCTCCTATGGCTACACCTTC. It yields the protein CASSFDRASYGYTF.

This sequence joins TRBV7-9 and TRBJ2-3, with 9 bases identical to TRBD2. Germline V lookup: CDR1 SEHNR, CDR2 FQNEAQ (reference sequence). The CDR3 sequence is 15 residues long. With 2 bases clipped from V and 4 bases from J, the junction kept 4 bases outside the gene matches. CDR3 DNA: TGTGCCAGCAGCTTAACCAGCGGGGGGCCAGATACGCAGTATTTT. Its protein is CASSLTSGGPDTQYF.

V gene TRBV7-9 combines with J gene TRBJ1-2; a possible D gene is TRBD1 (5 bases). V lost 5 bases and J lost 4, with 11 bases in between. CDR1 is SEHNR, CDR2 FQNEAQ, per germline (reference sequence). The CDR3 length is 13 residues. The CDR3 loop reads CASSPNQGYGYTF. CDR3 DNA sequence: TGTGCCAGCAGCCCCAACCAGGGCTATGGCTACACCTTC.

The rearrangement links TRBV13 to TRBJ2-1; 7 positions match TRBD1. Trimming cost V 0 bases and J 7 bases; bases outside gene matches: 6. CDR1 is PRHDT, CDR2 FYEKMQ, per germline (reference sequence). The CDR3 is 15 amino acids. The DNA of the CDR3 is TGTGCCAGCAGCTTAGGATCTAACAGGGGTAATGAGCAGTTCTTC. Its translation: CASSLGSNRGNEQFF.

The chain employs TRBV5-1 and TRBJ1-2; 8 bases match TRBD1. V shed 3 bases and J 4 bases; nucleotides not matched to a gene: 11. The CDR3 is 16 residues long. Germline CDR1 reads SGHRS; CDR2 reads YFSETQ. This CDR3 is CASSYATGAGGYGYTF. The DNA for the CDR3 is TGCGCCAGCAGCTACGCGACAGGGGCGGGCGGCTATGGCTACACCTTC.

CDR3 coding DNA: TGTGCCACCACCGGTTGGTGTTCCTATAATTCACCCCTCCACTTT. This sequence encodes CATTGWCSYNSPLHF. The chain employs TRBV24-1 and TRBJ1-6; D remains unclear. V lost 8 bases, J lost 1 base, and 11 bases lay in between. There are 15 residues in the CDR3. Per germline, CDR1 KGHDR and CDR2 SFDVKD.

The V call is TRBV28, the J call TRBJ1-1, with D possibly TRBD1 on 6 matching bases. The CDR3 covers 12 residues. The V gene's germline CDR1 is MDHEN and CDR2 SYDVKM. Deletions cut 4 bases from V and 9 bases from J, with 12 bases between. The CDR3 DNA reads as TGTGCCAGCAGTTCCCAGGGGCCCAAAGCTTTCTTT. Translating gives CASSSQGPKAFF.